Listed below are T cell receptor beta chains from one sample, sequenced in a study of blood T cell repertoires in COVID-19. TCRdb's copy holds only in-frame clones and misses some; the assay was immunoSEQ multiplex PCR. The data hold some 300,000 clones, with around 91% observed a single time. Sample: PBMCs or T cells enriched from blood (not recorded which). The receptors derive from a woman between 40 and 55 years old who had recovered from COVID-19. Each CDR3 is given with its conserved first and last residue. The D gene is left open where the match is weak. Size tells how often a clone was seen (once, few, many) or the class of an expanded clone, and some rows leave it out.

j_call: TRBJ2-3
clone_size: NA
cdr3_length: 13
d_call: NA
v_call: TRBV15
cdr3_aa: CATSIGDTDTQYF
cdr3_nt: TGTGCCACCAGCATCGGGGACACAGATACGCAGTATTTT

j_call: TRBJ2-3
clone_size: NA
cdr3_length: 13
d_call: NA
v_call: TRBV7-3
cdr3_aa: CASSFGVTDTQYF
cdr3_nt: TGTGCCAGCAGCTTCGGGGTCACAGATACGCAGTATTTT

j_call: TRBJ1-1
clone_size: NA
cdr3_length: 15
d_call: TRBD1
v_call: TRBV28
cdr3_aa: CASSLATGAYTEAFF
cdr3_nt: TGTGCCAGCAGTTTGGCGACAGGGGCGTACACTGAAGCTTTCTTT

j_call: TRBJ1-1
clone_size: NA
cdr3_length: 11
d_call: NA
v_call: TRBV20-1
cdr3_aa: CSAPEARGAFF
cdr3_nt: TGCAGTGCTCCCGAGGCCCGTGGGGCTTTCTTT

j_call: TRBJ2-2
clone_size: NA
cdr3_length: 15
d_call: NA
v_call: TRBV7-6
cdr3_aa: CASSSNRPETGELFF
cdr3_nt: TGTGCCAGCAGCTCAAACAGGCCCGAGACCGGGGAGCTGTTTTTT

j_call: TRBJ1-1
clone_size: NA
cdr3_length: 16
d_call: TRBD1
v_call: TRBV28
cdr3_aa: CASSPPRTGMNTEAFF
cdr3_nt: TGTGCCAGCAGCCCCCCAAGGACAGGGATGAACACTGAAGCTTTCTTT

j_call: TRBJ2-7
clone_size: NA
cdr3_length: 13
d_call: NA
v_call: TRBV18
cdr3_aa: CASSLDTAYEQYF
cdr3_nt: TGTGCCAGCTCACTCGACACGGCCTACGAGCAGTACTTC

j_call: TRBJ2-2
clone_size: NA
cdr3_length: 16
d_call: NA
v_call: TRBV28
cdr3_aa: CASSFPVTEDTGELFF
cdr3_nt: TGTGCCAGCAGTTTCCCGGTAACTGAAGACACCGGGGAGCTGTTTTTT

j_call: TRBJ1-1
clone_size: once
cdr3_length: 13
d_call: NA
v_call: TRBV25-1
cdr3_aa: CASSEFGGKEAFF
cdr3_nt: TGTGCCAGCAGTGAATTCGGCGGGAAAGAAGCTTTCTTT

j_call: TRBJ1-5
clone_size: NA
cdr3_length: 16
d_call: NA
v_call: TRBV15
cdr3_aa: CATSRERGGSGQPQHF
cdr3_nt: TGTGCCACCAGCAGAGAGCGGGGGGGGTCGGGTCAGCCCCAGCATTTT

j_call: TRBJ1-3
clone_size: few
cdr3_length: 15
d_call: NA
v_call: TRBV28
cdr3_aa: CASSGQLSSGNTIYF
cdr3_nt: TGTGCCAGCAGTGGACAGCTGAGCTCTGGAAACACCATATATTTT

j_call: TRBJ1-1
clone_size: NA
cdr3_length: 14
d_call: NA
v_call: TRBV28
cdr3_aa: CASSQIFPNTEAFF
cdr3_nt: TGTGCCAGCAGTCAGATCTTCCCGAACACTGAAGCTTTCTTT

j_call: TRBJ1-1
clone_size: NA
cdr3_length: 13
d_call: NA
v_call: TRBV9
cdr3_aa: CASSVARDTEAFF
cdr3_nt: TGTGCCAGCAGCGTTGCCAGGGACACTGAAGCTTTCTTT

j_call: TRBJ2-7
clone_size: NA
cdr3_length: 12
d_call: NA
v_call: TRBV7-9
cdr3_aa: CAGSGRSYEQYF
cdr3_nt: TGTGCCGGTAGCGGACGCTCCTACGAGCAGTACTTC

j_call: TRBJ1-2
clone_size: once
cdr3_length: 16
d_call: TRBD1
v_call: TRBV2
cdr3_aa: CASSVRPGQGNYGYTF
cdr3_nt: TGTGCCAGCAGTGTAAGACCGGGACAGGGAAACTATGGCTACACCTTC

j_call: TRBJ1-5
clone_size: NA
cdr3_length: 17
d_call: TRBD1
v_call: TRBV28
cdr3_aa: CASLRTGGMGGNQPQHF
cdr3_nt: TGTGCCAGCCTACGGACAGGGGGCATGGGTGGCAATCAGCCCCAGCATTTT

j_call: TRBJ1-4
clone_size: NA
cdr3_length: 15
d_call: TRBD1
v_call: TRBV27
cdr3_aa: CASSGTGGLGEKLFF
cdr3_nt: TGTGCCAGTTCCGGGACAGGGGGGTTAGGTGAAAAACTGTTTTTT

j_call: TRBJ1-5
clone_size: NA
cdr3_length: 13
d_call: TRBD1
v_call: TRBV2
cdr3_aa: CASSDREEQPQHF
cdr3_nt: TGTGCCAGCAGCGACAGGGAGGAACAGCCCCAGCATTTT

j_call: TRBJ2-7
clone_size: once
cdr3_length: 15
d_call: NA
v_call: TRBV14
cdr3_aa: CASSQVPQGIYEQYF
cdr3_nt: TGTGCCAGCAGCCAGGTCCCCCAGGGTATCTACGAGCAGTACTTC

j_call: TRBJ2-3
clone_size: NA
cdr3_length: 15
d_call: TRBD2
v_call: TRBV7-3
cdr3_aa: CASSLNRGGTDTQYF
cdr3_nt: TGTGCCAGCAGCCTAAACCGGGGGGGCACAGATACGCAGTATTTT

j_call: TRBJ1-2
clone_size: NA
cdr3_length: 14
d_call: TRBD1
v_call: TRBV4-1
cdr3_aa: CASSLGTGTYGYTF
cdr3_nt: TGCGCCAGCAGCCTCGGGACAGGGACCTATGGCTACACCTTC

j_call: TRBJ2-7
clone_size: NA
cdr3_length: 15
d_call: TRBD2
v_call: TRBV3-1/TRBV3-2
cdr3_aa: CASSPLAVRSYEQYF
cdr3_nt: TGTGCCAGCAGCCCCCTAGCGGTTAGATCCTACGAGCAGTACTTC

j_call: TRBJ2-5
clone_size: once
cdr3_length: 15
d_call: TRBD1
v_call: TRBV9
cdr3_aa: CASSVSGTGAETQYF
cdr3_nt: TGTGCCAGCAGCGTATCCGGGACAGGGGCAGAGACCCAGTACTTC

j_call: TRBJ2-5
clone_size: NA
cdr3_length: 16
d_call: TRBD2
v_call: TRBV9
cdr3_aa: CASSPGTGGAVETQYF
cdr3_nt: TGTGCCAGCAGCCCTGGGACCGGGGGGGCGGTAGAGACCCAGTACTTC

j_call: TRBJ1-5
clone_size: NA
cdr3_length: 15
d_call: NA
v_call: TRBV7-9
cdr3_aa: CASSLGESSNQPQHF
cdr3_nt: TGTGCCAGCAGCTTAGGAGAGAGTAGCAATCAGCCCCAGCATTTT

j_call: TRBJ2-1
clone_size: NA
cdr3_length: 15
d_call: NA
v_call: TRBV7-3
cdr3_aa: CASSLEGDPYNEQFF
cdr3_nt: TGTGCCAGCAGCTTAGAGGGAGACCCTTACAATGAGCAGTTCTTC

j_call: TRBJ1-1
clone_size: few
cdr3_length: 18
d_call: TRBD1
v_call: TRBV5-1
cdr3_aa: CASSLTTGQGALGTEAFF
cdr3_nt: TGCGCCAGCAGCTTAACTACGGGACAGGGGGCTTTAGGCACTGAAGCTTTCTTT

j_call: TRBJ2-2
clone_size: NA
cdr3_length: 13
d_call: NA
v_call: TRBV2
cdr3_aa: CASARVEFGELFF
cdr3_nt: TGTGCCAGTGCCCGGGTAGAGTTCGGGGAGCTGTTTTTT

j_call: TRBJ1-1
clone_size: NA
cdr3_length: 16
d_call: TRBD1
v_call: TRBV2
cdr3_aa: CASSAYMTGSGTEAFF
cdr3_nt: TGTGCCAGCAGCGCGTATATGACAGGGAGTGGCACTGAAGCTTTCTTT

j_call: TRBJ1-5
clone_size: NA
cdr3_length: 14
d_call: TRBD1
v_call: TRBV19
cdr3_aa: CASSTTGGNQPQHF
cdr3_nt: TGTGCCAGTAGTACAACAGGGGGCAATCAGCCCCAGCATTTT

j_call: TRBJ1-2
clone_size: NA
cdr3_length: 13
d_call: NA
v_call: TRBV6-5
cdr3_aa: CASSQQGLGGYTF
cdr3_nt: TGTGCCAGCAGTCAACAGGGCCTCGGTGGCTACACCTTC

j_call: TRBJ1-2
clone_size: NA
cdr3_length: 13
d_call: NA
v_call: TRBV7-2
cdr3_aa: CASSLQGSDGYTF
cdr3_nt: TGTGCCAGCAGTTTACAGGGATCTGATGGCTACACCTTC

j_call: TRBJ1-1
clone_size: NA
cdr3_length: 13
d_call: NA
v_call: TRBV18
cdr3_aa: CASSAPGGSEAFF
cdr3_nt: TGTGCCAGCTCCGCGCCTGGGGGGTCTGAAGCTTTCTTT

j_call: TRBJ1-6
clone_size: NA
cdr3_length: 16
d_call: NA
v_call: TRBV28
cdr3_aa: CASSPPRTHYNSPLHF
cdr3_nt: TGTGCCAGCAGTCCGCCCAGGACTCACTATAATTCACCCCTCCACTTT

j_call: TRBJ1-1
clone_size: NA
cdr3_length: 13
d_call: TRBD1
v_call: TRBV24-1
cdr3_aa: CATRDRANTEAFF
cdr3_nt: TGTGCCACAAGAGACAGGGCGAACACTGAAGCTTTCTTT

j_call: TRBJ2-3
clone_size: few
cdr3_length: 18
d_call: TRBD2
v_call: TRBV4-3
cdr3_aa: CASSQAGTSGSSTDTQYF
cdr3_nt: TGCGCCAGCAGCCAAGCGGGGACTAGCGGGAGTAGCACAGATACGCAGTATTTT

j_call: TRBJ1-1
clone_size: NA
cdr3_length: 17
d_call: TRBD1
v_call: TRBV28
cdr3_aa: CASSLSLINRGGTEAFF
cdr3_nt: TGTGCCAGCAGTTTATCCCTTATCAACAGGGGAGGCACTGAAGCTTTCTTT

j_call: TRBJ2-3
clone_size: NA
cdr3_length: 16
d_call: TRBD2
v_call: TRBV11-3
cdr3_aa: CASRLGERGFTDTQYF
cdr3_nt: TGTGCCAGCAGACTAGGGGAGCGGGGGTTTACAGATACGCAGTATTTT